One TCR beta chain is described in this entry. Its antigen remains unidentified. No base quality information exists; no much larger clone differs at one position. Taken from the germline V gene, the CDR1 and CDR2 loops are MDHEN and SYDVKM. The junction shows trimming of 5 bases on V and 12 bases on J, and the gene matches do not reach 16 bases of it. Its CDR3 holds 16 amino acids, cysteine through phenylalanine. Left in the record is the CDR3 DNA by itself, 48 bases read in frame from the first base. Preparation of the library involved the immunoSEQ multiplex PCR assay. For the multiplex PCR, a mixture combining 60 forward primers for TCR Vbeta segments and 13 reverse primers for TCR Jbeta segments was used. The CDR3 region of rearranged TCR beta genes was amplified from genomic DNA by a multiplex PCR assay. Amplified TCR beta libraries were sequenced as 87-base-pair reads on the Illumina HiSeq System. The authors processed their data as follows. Across the 640 or so repertoires, a later analysis counted 60 million to 90 million unique TCR beta chains, 9.5 million to 12 million of which were shared by at least two donors. A nearest-neighbor algorithm error-corrected the raw reads and collapsed the reads into unique sequences, merging closely related sequences to remove PCR and sequencing errors. V, D and J gene segments were assigned by aligning CDR3 sequences to IMGT reference sequences. For a sequence to be retained, at least a six-nucleotide match to both a V gene segment and a J gene segment was required. A rearrangement was called productive if the CDR3 had no stop codons and remained in frame with V and J, and every other rearrangement was called non-productive. CDR3 was defined according to IMGT convention as the region running from the second conserved V-encoded cysteine to the conserved J-encoded phenylalanine. The earlier analysis of fewer than 700 of the donors excluded sequences that lacked an unambiguous match to a single V gene segment. An earlier analysis of some 610 of the donors called V segments functional above 56.7% productive rearrangements and segregating when the between-donor standard deviation exceeded 5%. To diagnose cytomegalovirus status from the catalog of TCR beta chain sequences, a statistical classification framework was built. V and J gene assignment, in a later analysis, came from comparing TCR nucleotide sequences with IMGT/GENE-DB human TR gene sequences. Using the TCRdist pipeline, a later analysis assigned CDR3 sequences along with most-parsimonious VDJ recombination scenarios. In a later analysis, each TCR beta chain was defined by its CDR3 amino acid sequence together with its V-gene family, and reads lacking a unique V-gene family were excluded. A later analysis removed 600 or so highly shared, low-generation-probability nucleotide sequences to deal with suspected cross-contamination and a sequencing artifact. For each public chain, a later analysis derived a clonal expansion index from normalized ranks of inferred template counts within each repertoire. In a later analysis, generation probabilities were computed using a VDJ recombination model fitted to out-of-frame rearrangements, and the results were checked against IGoR. A later analysis scored TCR-TCR, TCR-HLA and TCR-CMV co-occurrence with hypergeometric tests, applying a repertoire-size bias correction to TCR pairs. In a later analysis, false discovery rates were estimated by permuting HLA or CMV assignments 20 times. In a later analysis, co-occurring TCRs were grouped using DBSCAN, with TCRdist sequence similarity added in when clustering inside HLA-allele-positive subsets. Repertoires with fewer than 30,000 or more than 120,000 public chains, plus five repertoires with anomalous nucleotide sharing, were excluded from co-occurrence clustering. TCRdb took over this immuneACCESS table, retaining in-frame rearrangements with V and J assigned. Such tables are incomplete; in checked studies, under half of the missing clones stem from an unresolved V gene, and the remainder is unexplained. D and trimming were read from the DNA, whereas the V and J calls and clone size are those reported in that table. Counted in this sample were about 97,000 clones; roughly four fifths of them appeared once. The biggest ten clones account for roughly 9.6% of the sample.

The cohort consisted of 600 to 700 healthy bone marrow donors. At the time of sampling, all cohort members were nominally healthy, though unrecorded immune exposures were likely present. The donor was CMV seropositive and was included in the group of 270 or so seropositive cohort members. A peripheral blood sample was collected from each donor, and TCR beta sequencing was performed on peripheral blood mononuclear cells. The Qiagen DNeasy Blood Extraction Kit was used to extract genomic DNA from the blood cell samples. The data originate from a study of cytomegalovirus exposure and HLA in healthy donors (dated by TCRdb to about 2017). Study-wide context: According to an earlier analysis of several hundred of the donors, some 180 million T cells yielded 117 million unique TCR beta sequences and approximately 300 Gb of sequence data. An early release covering just under 650 HLA-typed donors comprised about 290 gigabases of sequencing data and tens of millions of unique TCR sequences. Of the roughly 410 genotyped donors, 80% to 90% were placed in the genetic ancestry cluster associated with self-reported Caucasian donors. The study was designed to test whether signatures of past pathogen exposure could be identified by cataloging public T cell receptors. The T cell repertoires of 666 subjects were profiled by immunosequencing and related to cytomegalovirus serostatus. In addition to the first cohort of 666 subjects, a separate validation cohort of over 90 different subjects was used. To predict cytomegalovirus infection status, the study combined high-throughput TCR immunosequencing, statistical association of individual TCRs with disease status, and machine learning. A later analysis re-examined previously published TCR beta repertoires from about 700 donors and added high-resolution HLA genotyping to investigate patterns of TCR occurrence. In the later analysis, no new phenotypic data were used to find candidate immune exposures; instead, reliance was placed on TCR beta sequences and their occurrence across donors. In an earlier analysis of 500 to 650 of the donors, high-throughput TCR beta sequencing was used to judge whether each TCR beta V gene segment behaved as functional or pseudogenic. Alongside the repertoire data, information on donor age, sex, ethnicity and CMV serostatus was compiled. A later genetic analysis used genome-wide SNP genotypes for about 65% of the 666 donors, treating that subset as a discovery cohort. Every repertoire in the discovery cohort had been generated on one and the same sequencing platform. HLA typing included class I and class II loci at four-digit resolution. The number of typed donors differed by locus: about 629-630 for A, B, C, DRB1 and DQB1; approximately 530 for DQA1; roughly 600 for DPA1; and 400 to 480 for DPB1. About five DR-DQ haplotypes were treated as single units for association and clustering because of strong linkage in the cohort. Across about 380 genotyped donors of the cohort, an average of about 240,000 unique TCR beta nucleotide sequences per donor were sequenced, and approximately 17% of those sequences were non-productive. Overall study outcomes, separate from this receptor: Roughly uniform sequencing depth across donors was assumed in presence/absence analyses, although this assumption may not hold. This cohort had only TCR beta chains sequenced, and the lack of alpha or paired-chain data limited which features could be detected. While some public TCRs were present in many individuals, most TCR sequences turned up only very rarely across donors. In vitro tests confirmed that three of the cytomegalovirus-associated TCR beta chains recognize cytomegalovirus antigens. An earlier analysis of around 600 of the donors showed that most TCR beta V segments appeared in productive rearrangements either about 87% or about 30% of the time, which broadly matched IMGT annotations. The only immune exposure information available for the cohort was CMV serostatus. A further reported finding was that TCR beta sequences accurately predicted the HLA-A and HLA-B alleles for most subjects in the first cohort. In both the original and validation cohorts, the classifier was reported to diagnose cytomegalovirus status with high specificity and sensitivity. Most CMV-associated TCR beta chains appeared to be HLA-restricted in a later analysis, and the HLA associations seemed to be driven largely by CMV exposure. A later analysis found that TCR association rates varied across HLA loci, with DRB1 alleles showing the most associated TCRs and HLA-C alleles the fewest. The 87-base-pair reads could not distinguish some IMGT-functional V segments, including TRBV6-2 and TRBV6-3, so those segments were excluded. According to a later genetic analysis, donors in an Asian-associated ancestry cluster had fewer N-insertions in productive TCRs than the roughly 660-donor mean. A cluster of highly shared sequence variants was judged likely to be a technical artifact of the sequencing pipeline. Specific HLA alleles were associated with roughly 17,000 TCR beta sequences at a false discovery rate of 0.05 in a later analysis. Over 15 rarely observed V segments, including chromosome 9 orphons, were excluded from the earlier analysis of several hundred of the donors because counts were too low. An association between a missense DCLRE1C variant and V-gene and J-gene trimming of TCR beta chains was found in a later genetic analysis and replicated in an independent cohort. Linkage disequilibrium might explain the correlated functional status among segregating V segments, but an unknown experimental factor could not be excluded. A total of about 180 TCR beta chains were listed by the study as associated with cytomegalovirus. A later analysis found that HLA-associated TCR beta chains were more clonally expanded and had lower generation probabilities than equally common non-associated chains. According to the authors, the approach could potentially be generalized to other disease states and immunological phenotypes. HLA typing was unavailable for some donors at each locus, so association tests used only the typed subset. When HLA alleles, especially DR and DQ, strongly co-occurred, attributing TCR associations to individual alleles was difficult. A later analysis reported that several top co-occurrence clusters appeared linked to parvovirus B19, influenza, CMV and Epstein-Barr virus.

This receptor was identified in a male donor in good health and CMV-seropositive. The chain is encoded by TRBV28 joined to TRBJ2-7; a stretch of 13 junction bases matches TRBD2. The sample taken for sequencing was PBMCs. The nucleotide sequence is given as TGTGCCAGCAGTCCCTTTAGACCGGGACTAGCGGGATATCGGTACTTC. Its protein is CASSPFRPGLAGYRYF. Here the CDR3 is joined to the reference TRBV28 and TRBJ2-7 genes, and the full variable domain is: DVKVTQSSRYLVKRTGEKVFLECVQDMDHENMFWYRQDPGLGLRLIYFSYDVKMKEKGDIPEGYSVSREKKERFSLILESASTNQTSMYLCASSPFRPGLAGYRYFGPGTRLTVT.